Sequencing of this T cell receptor (beta chain) was carried out in a study of T cells in Graves' hyperthyroidism and ophthalmopathy. The sample holds many counts of this clonotype. From RNA transcripts, TCR beta CDR3 regions were amplified. The TCR CDR3 first-round RT-PCR relied on the HTBI primer set. TCRdb reprocessed the multiplex PCR reads with MiXCR, giving one entry per CDR3 protein. Found here are some 200,000 distinct CDR3 sequences, approximately 17% of them singletons; the top ten hold under 65%. The origin of this receptor is a man aged 50 to 60 with Graves' hyperthyroidism. Sequencing was carried out using blood.

As DNA, the CDR3 is TGTGCCAGCAGCTTAGGGGACGAGACCCAGTACTTC. This sequence encodes CASSLGDETQYF. V is TRBV7-2 and J is TRBJ2-5; TRBD1 or TRBD2 may be the D gene (5 bases each). This CDR3 region has 12 residues. Trimming took 1 base from V and 5 from J, leaving 5 bases between them. The germline CDR1 and CDR2 sequences are SGHTA and FQGNSA. The whole variable domain, remainder taken from reference TRBV7-2 and TRBJ2-5, is GAGVSQSPSNKVTEKGKDVELRCDPISGHTALYWYRQSLGQGLEFLIYFQGNSAPDKSGLPSDRFSAERTGGSVSTLTIQRTQQEDSAVYLCASSLGDETQYFGPGTRLLVL.